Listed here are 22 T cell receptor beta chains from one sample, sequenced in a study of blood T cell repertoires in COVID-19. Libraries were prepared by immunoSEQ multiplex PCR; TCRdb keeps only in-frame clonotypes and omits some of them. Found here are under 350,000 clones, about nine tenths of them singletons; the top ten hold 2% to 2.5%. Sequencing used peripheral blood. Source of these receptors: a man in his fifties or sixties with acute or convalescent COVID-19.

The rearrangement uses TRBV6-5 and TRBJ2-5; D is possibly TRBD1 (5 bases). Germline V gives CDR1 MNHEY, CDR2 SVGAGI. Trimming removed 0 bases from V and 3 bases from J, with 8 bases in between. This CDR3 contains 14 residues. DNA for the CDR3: TGTGCCAGCAGTTACTCGAGCAGGGAAGAGACCCAGTACTTC. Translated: CASSYSSREETQYF.

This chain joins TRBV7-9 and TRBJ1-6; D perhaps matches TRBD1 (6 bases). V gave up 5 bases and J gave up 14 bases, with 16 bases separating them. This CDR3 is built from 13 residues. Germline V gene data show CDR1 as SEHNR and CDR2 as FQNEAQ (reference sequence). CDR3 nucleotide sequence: TGTGCCAGCAGCCCACAGGGCACCGGGACCCTCCACTTT. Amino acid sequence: CASSPQGTGTLHF.

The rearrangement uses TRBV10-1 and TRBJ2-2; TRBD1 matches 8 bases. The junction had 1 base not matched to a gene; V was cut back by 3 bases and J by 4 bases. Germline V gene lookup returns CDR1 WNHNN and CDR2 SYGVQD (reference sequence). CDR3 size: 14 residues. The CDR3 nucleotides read TGCGCCAGCAGTGATACAGGGGGCACCGGGGAGCTGTTTTTT. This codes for CASSDTGGTGELFF.

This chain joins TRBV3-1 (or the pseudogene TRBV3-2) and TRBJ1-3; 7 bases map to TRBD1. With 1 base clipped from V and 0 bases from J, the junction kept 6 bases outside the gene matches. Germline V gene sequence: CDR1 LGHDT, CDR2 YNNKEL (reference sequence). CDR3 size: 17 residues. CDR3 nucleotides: TGTGCCAGCAGCCAAGCAGACAGGGCCCTCTCTGGAAACACCATATATTTT. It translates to CASSQADRALSGNTIYF.

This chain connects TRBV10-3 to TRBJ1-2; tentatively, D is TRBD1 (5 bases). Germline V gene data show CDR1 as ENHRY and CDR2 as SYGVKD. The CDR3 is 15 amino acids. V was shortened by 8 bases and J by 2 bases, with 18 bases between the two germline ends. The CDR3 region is CAIGGTPPANYGYTF. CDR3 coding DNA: TGTGCCATCGGTGGGACTCCCCCTGCCAACTATGGCTACACCTTC.

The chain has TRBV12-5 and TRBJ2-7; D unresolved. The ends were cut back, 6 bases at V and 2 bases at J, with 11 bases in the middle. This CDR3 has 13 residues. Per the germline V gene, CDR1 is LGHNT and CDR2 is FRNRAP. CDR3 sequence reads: CASGRSSAYEQYF. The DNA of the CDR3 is TGTGCTAGTGGCCGGAGTTCGGCCTACGAGCAGTACTTC.

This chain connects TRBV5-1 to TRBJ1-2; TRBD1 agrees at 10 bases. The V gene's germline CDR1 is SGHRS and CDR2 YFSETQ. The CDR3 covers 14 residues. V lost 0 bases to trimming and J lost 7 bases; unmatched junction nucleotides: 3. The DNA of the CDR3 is TGCGCCAGCAGCTTGGGGGGACAGGGGCCTGGCTACACCTTC. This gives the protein CASSLGGQGPGYTF. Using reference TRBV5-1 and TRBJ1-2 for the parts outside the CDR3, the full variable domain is KAGVTQTPRYLIKTRGQQVTLSCSPISGHRSVSWYQQTPGQGLQFLFEYFSETQRNKGNFPGRFSGRQFSNSRSEMNVSTLELGDSALYLCASSLGGQGPGYTFGSGTRLTVV.

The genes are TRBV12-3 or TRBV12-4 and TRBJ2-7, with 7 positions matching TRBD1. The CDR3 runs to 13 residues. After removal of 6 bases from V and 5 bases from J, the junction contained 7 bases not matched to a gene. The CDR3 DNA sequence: TGTGCCAGCAGCCGAAACAGGGGACACGAGCAGTACTTC. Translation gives CASSRNRGHEQYF.

CDR3 DNA sequence: TGTGCCGTAAAAGGGACAGGGGGAATTGACGAGCAGTACTTC. As protein: CAVKGTGGIDEQYF. The chain has TRBV6-6 and TRBJ2-7, with 11 bases matching TRBD1. The CDR3 extends over 14 amino acids. Germline values: CDR1 MNHNY, CDR2 SVGAGI (reference sequence). V shed 11 bases, J shed 5 bases, and the junction held 11 bases outside the gene matches.

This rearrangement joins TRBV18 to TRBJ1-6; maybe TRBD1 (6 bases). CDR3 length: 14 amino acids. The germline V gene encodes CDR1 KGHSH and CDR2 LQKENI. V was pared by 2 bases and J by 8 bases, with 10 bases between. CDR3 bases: TGTGCCAGCTCACCAGGGGGGGGCGATTCACCCCTCCACTTT. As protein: CASSPGGGDSPLHF.

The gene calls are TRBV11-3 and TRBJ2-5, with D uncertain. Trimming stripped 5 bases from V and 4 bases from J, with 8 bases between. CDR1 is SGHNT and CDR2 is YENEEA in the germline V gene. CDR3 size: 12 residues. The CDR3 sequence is CASSKNRETQYF. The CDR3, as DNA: TGTGCCAGCAGCAAAAACAGAGAGACCCAGTACTTC.

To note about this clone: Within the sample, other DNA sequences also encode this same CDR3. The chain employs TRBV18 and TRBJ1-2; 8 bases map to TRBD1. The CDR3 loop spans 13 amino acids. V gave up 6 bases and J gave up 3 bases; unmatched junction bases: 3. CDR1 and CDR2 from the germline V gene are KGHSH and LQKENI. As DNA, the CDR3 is TGTGCCAGCTCCCCGGACAGGGACTATGGCTACACCTTC. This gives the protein CASSPDRDYGYTF. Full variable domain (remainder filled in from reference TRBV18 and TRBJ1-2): NAGVMQNPRHLVRRRGQEARLRCSPMKGHSHVYWYRQLPEEGLKFMVYLQKENIIDESGMPKERFSAEFPKEGPSILRIQQVVRGDSAAYFCASSPDRDYGYTFGSGTRLTVV.

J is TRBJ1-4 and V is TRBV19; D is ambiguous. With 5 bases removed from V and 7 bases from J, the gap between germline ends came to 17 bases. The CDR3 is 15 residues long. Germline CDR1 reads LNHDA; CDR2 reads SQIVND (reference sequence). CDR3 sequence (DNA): TGTGCCAGTAGTCCGTCTTGGGCAGTGGGTGAAAAACTGTTTTTT. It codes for CASSPSWAVGEKLFF.

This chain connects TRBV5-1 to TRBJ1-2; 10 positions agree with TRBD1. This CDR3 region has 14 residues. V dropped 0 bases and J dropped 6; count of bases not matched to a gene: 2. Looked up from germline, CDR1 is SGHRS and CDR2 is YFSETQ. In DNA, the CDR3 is TGCGCCAGCAGCTTGGGGGACAGGGGCGATGGCTACACCTTC. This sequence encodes CASSLGDRGDGYTF.

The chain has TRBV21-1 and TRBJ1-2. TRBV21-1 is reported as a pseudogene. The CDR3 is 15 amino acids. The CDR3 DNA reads TGTGCCAGCAGCAGTCAAAAGGACGTCAGAGGGGGCTACACCTTC. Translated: CASSSQKDVRGGYTF.

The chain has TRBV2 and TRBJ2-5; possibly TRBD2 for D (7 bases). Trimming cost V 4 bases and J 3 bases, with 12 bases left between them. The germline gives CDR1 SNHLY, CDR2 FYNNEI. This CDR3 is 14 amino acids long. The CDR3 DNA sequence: TGTGCCAGCAGTGGTGCGGGGGCTGAAGAGACCCAGTACTTC. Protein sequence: CASSGAGAEETQYF.

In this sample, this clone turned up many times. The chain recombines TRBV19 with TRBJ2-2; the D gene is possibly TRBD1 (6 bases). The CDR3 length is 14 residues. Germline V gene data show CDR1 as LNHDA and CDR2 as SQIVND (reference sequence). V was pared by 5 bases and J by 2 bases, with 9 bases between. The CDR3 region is CASSLQGNTGELFF. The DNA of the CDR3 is TGTGCCAGTAGTCTACAGGGAAACACCGGGGAGCTGTTTTTT.

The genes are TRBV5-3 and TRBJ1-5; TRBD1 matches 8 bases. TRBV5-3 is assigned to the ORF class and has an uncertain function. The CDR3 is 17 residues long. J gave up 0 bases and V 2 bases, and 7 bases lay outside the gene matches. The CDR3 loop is CARSFQGAPNSNQPQHF. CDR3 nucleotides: TGTGCCAGAAGCTTCCAGGGGGCACCTAATAGCAATCAGCCCCAGCATTTT.

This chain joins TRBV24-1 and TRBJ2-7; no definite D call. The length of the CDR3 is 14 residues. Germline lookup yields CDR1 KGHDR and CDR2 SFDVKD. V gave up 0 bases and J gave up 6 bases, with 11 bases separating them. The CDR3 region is CATSDLHVHPEQYF. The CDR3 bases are TGTGCCACCAGTGATTTGCATGTACACCCCGAGCAGTACTTC.

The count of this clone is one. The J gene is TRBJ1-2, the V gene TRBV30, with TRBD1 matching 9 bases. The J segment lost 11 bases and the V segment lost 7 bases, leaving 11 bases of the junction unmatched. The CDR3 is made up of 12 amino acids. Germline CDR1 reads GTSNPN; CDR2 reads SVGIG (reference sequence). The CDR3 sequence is CASQRDRDEYTF. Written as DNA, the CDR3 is TGTGCCTCCCAGCGGGACAGGGACGAATACACCTTC. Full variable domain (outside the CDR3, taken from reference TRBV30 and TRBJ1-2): SQTIHQWPATLVQPVGSPLSLECTVEGTSNPNLYWYRQAAGRGLQLLFYSVGIGQISSEVPQNLSASRPQDRQFILSSKKLLLSDSGFYLCASQRDRDEYTFGSGTRLTVV.

The CDR3 here is CASGTGARNTEAFF. DNA for the CDR3: TGCGCCAGCGGAACAGGGGCCCGGAACACTGAAGCTTTCTTT. V gene TRBV5-1 combines with J gene TRBJ1-1; 7 positions agree with TRBD1. The junction had 7 bases not matched to a gene; V was cut back by 7 bases and J by 1 base. Germline-derived CDR1 and CDR2 are SGHRS and YFSETQ. The CDR3 consists of 14 residues.

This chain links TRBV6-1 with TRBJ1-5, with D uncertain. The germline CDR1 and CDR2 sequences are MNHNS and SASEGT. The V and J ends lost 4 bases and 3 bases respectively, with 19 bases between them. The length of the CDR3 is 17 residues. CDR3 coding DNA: TGTGCCAGCAGTGTCCAGGCAGCCGACGGGAACAATCAGCCCCAGCATTTT. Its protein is CASSVQAADGNNQPQHF.